Below, 23 T cell receptor beta chains from the same sample are listed, as sequenced in a study of blood T cell dynamics during melanoma immunotherapy. The time point here: week 3, after first cycle of checkpoint inhibitor. The data were produced by immunoSEQ multiplex PCR, yet TCRdb's version contains in-frame clones alone and is incomplete. The sample holds fewer than 20,000 clones, about 95% seen once. The sample was effector memory CD8+ T cells from blood, taken from a patient treated with checkpoint blockade. These receptors all stem from a human donor with melanoma.

V is TRBV11-3 and J is TRBJ2-1; D is perhaps TRBD2 (6 bases). Deletions cut 7 bases from V and 9 bases from J, with 25 bases between. This CDR3 is 16 amino acids long. Germline CDR1 and CDR2: SGHNT and YENEEA. The CDR3 reads CASIKIHRGSFLEQFF. In nucleotides, the CDR3 is TGTGCCAGCATCAAAATACATCGGGGGTCTTTTCTTGAGCAGTTCTTC. The full variable domain, its missing parts supplied by reference TRBV11-3 and TRBJ2-1, is EAGVVQSPRYKIIEKKQPVAFWCNPISGHNTLYWYLQNLGQGPELLIRYENEEAVDDSQLPKDRFSAERLKGVDSTLKIQPAELGDSAVYLCASIKIHRGSFLEQFFGPGTRLTVL.

This sequence joins TRBV9 and TRBJ2-7; D is unresolved. Germline values: CDR1 SGDLS, CDR2 YYNGEE. V was shortened by 0 bases and J by 5 bases, with 15 bases between the two germline ends. The CDR3 loop spans 15 amino acids. CDR3 amino acids: CASSVAVGSGHEQYF. For the CDR3, the DNA is TGTGCCAGCAGCGTAGCCGTCGGGTCGGGCCACGAGCAGTACTTC.

This clone was counted a single time. The V gene is TRBV28, the J gene TRBJ1-5; D gene uncertain. The CDR3 contains 12 residues. The germline CDR1 and CDR2 sequences are MDHEN and SYDVKM. V was pared by 8 bases and J by 0 bases, with 5 bases between. The CDR3 DNA is TGTGCCAGCCAGATTAGCAATCAGCCCCAGCATTTT. Translating it yields CASQISNQPQHF.

The chain recombines TRBV4-1 with TRBJ1-1, with a tentative D call TRBD1 (6 bases). V lost 2 bases to trimming and J lost 1 base, with 11 bases between them. In germline, CDR1 is MGHRA, CDR2 YSYEKL. The CDR3 consists of 15 residues. The CDR3 sequence is CASSQLQGGNTEAFF. The CDR3 nucleotides read TGCGCCAGCAGCCAACTACAGGGTGGGAACACTGAAGCTTTCTTT.

The chain has TRBV7-9 and TRBJ2-7; D is perhaps TRBD2 (8 bases). V dropped 4 bases and J dropped 7 bases, with 17 bases sitting between them. The CDR3 covers 14 residues. Germline V gene sequence: CDR1 SEHNR, CDR2 FQNEAQ (reference sequence). The CDR3 protein is CASSSPGGTVEQYF. CDR3 sequence (DNA): TGTGCCAGCAGCTCCCCGGGAGGGACAGTGGAGCAGTACTTC.

V and J are TRBV11-1 and TRBJ2-7; 9 nucleotides match TRBD1. The length of the CDR3 is 14 residues. V lost 1 base and J lost 5; bases outside the gene matches: 3. Germline V lookup: CDR1 SGHAT, CDR2 FQDESV (reference sequence). This chain's CDR3 is CASSLGTGVNEQYF. DNA for the CDR3: TGTGCCAGCAGCTTAGGGACAGGGGTTAACGAGCAGTACTTC.

V and J are TRBV10-3 and TRBJ1-2, with TRBD1 identical over 8 bases. Trimming removed 4 bases from V and 3 bases from J; junction bases left unmatched: 7. Germline assignment: CDR1 ENHRY and CDR2 SYGVKD. The CDR3 is 15 residues long. CDR3 region: CAISGRTGIDYGYTF. The DNA of the CDR3 is TGTGCCATCAGTGGAAGGACAGGGATCGACTATGGCTACACCTTC.

The genes are TRBV5-1 and TRBJ1-1; D is unclear. The V end was cut by 0 bases, the J end by 1 base, with 4 bases between. Germline lookup yields CDR1 SGHRS and CDR2 YFSETQ. This CDR3 region has 13 residues. CDR3 sequence reads: CASSLGTNTEAFF. CDR3 coding DNA: TGCGCCAGCAGCTTGGGTACGAACACTGAAGCTTTCTTT.

In this sample, this clone turned up once. The chain carries TRBV7-9 and TRBJ2-6, with TRBD1 identical over 7 bases. Per germline, CDR1 SEHNR and CDR2 FQNEAQ (reference sequence). The CDR3 contains 16 residues. The junction had 9 bases not matched to a gene; V was cut back by 10 bases and J by 0 bases. The CDR3 bases are TGTGCCATCCCGGGACAGAGAGTCTCTGGGGCCAACGTCCTGACTTTC. As protein: CAIPGQRVSGANVLTF.

The V gene is TRBV9, the J gene TRBJ2-5; 12 nucleotides align to TRBD2. CDR1 and CDR2 (germline): SGDLS, YYNGEE. V was clipped by 3 bases and J by 1 base; unmatched bases: 4. The CDR3 contains 16 residues. CDR3 bases: TGTGCCAGCAGCGAGACTAGCGGGAGACCCCAAGAGACCCAGTACTTC. Residues: CASSETSGRPQETQYF.

The chain uses TRBV30 and TRBJ1-5; D call uncertain. Trimming took 5 bases from V and 0 from J, leaving 17 bases between them. Germline CDR1 and CDR2: GTSNPN and SVGIG (reference sequence). This CDR3 has 16 amino acids. The CDR3 region is CAWGWMTKYSNQPQHF. CDR3 in DNA: TGTGCCTGGGGCTGGATGACAAAGTATAGCAATCAGCCCCAGCATTTT.

V usage is TRBV7-3 and J usage is TRBJ2-3; 12 bases agree with TRBD2. This CDR3 has 16 residues. Per germline, CDR1 SGHTA and CDR2 FQGTGA. V shed 6 bases, J shed 6 bases, and the junction held 10 bases outside the gene matches. As DNA, the CDR3 is TGTGCCAGCAGTCCCGGACTAGCGGGACTGTGGGATACGCAGTATTTT. The encoded protein is CASSPGLAGLWDTQYF.

J is TRBJ2-7 and V is TRBV6-1; D uncertain. The CDR3 spans 14 residues. Trimming took 1 base from V and 0 from J, leaving 7 bases between them. Germline lookup yields CDR1 MNHNS and CDR2 SASEGT. The CDR3 loop is CASSEGISSYEQYF. The DNA of the CDR3 is TGTGCCAGCAGTGAAGGGATCAGCTCCTACGAGCAGTACTTC.

The chain links TRBV6-1 to TRBJ1-1, with D hard to call. Germline CDR1 reads MNHNS; CDR2 reads SASEGT. This CDR3 has 11 amino acids. V was trimmed by 5 bases and J by 6 bases, leaving 7 bases between them. The CDR3 reads CASSYGPEAFF. CDR3 in DNA: TGTGCCAGCAGTTACGGGCCTGAAGCTTTCTTT.

The chain joins TRBV7-9 to TRBJ2-7; 7 bases are a match to TRBD1. Germline CDR1 and CDR2: SEHNR and FQNEAQ (reference sequence). Losses at the gene ends were 0 bases for V and 0 bases for J; bases not matched to a gene: 2. CDR3 length: 15 residues. The CDR3 coding sequence is TGTGCCAGCAGCTTAGCCACAGGGGCCTCCTACGAGCAGTACTTC. It specifies CASSLATGASYEQYF.

The gene calls are TRBV10-3 and TRBJ2-7; 7 positions agree with TRBD2. The CDR3 is made up of 14 amino acids. Trimming took 3 bases from V and 1 from J; bases not matched to a gene: 3. Germline-derived CDR1 and CDR2 are ENHRY and SYGVKD. CDR3 residues: CAISDSGGSYEQYF. For the CDR3, the DNA is TGTGCCATCAGTGATTCGGGGGGATCCTACGAGCAGTACTTC.

The CDR3 reads CASRGGEAFF. In nucleotides, the CDR3 is TGTGCCAGCCGGGGCGGAGAAGCTTTCTTT. The gene calls are TRBV2 and TRBJ1-1; D perhaps matches TRBD1 (5 bases). Germline-derived CDR1 and CDR2 are SNHLY and FYNNEI. The CDR3 loop spans 10 amino acids. The V end lost 8 bases, the J end lost 8 bases, and 9 bases lay between the germline ends.

This clone was seen only a few times. J is TRBJ1-2 and V is TRBV7-3, with D possibly TRBD1 on 6 matching bases. Between the trimmed V and J ends, which lost 5 bases and 4 bases, there was a span of 17 bases. Per the germline V gene, CDR1 is SGHTA and CDR2 is FQGTGA. The CDR3 loop spans 15 amino acids. Here the CDR3 DNA reads TGTGCCAGCAGCCCGAATGGGGGGGCCTTCTATGGCTACACCTTC. Translated, it gives CASSPNGGAFYGYTF. The variable domain in full, completed from reference TRBV7-3 and TRBJ1-2, reads GAGVSQTPSNKVTEKGKYVELRCDPISGHTALYWYRQSLGQGPEFLIYFQGTGAADDSGLPNDRFFAVRPEGSVSTLKIQRTERGDSAVYLCASSPNGGAFYGYTFGSGTRLTVV.

V is TRBV11-2 and J is TRBJ2-7; the D is unclear. CDR1 and CDR2 from the germline V gene are SGHAT and FQNNGV. The germline V and J ends were trimmed by 3 bases and 2 bases, with 8 bases remaining between them. The CDR3 has 13 residues. In DNA form, the CDR3 reads TGTGCCAGCAGCTTCTCGGAGCCCTACGAGCAGTACTTC. Encoded protein: CASSFSEPYEQYF.

The chain is built from TRBV9 and TRBJ2-1; D might be TRBD2 (6 bases). In germline, CDR1 is SGDLS, CDR2 YYNGEE. Trimming stripped 4 bases from V and 6 bases from J, with 14 bases between. The CDR3 totals 14 residues. The CDR3 DNA follows: TGTGCCAGCAGCCCTTGGGACTGGCCCAATGAGCAGTTCTTC. It translates to CASSPWDWPNEQFF.

The chain carries TRBV2 and TRBJ2-2; D not resolved. Germline CDR1 SNHLY, CDR2 FYNNEI. The length of the CDR3 is 12 residues. Trimming shortened V by 6 bases and J by 2 bases, and 4 bases separated the two germline ends. The CDR3 loop is CASRTNTGELFF. CDR3 coding DNA: TGTGCCAGCAGAACTAACACCGGGGAGCTGTTTTTT.

V and J are TRBV28 and TRBJ1-3, with 7 bases matching TRBD1. Trimming took 6 bases from V and 8 from J; bases not matched to a gene: 10. From germline, CDR1 is MDHEN and CDR2 SYDVKM. This CDR3 has 14 amino acids. CDR3 nucleotides: TGTGCCAGCAGCGCAGGACAGGCGGGGGACACCATATATTTT. This translates into CASSAGQAGDTIYF.

The chain links TRBV27 to TRBJ2-7; 8 bases align to TRBD2. The CDR3 spans 14 residues. The J segment lost 3 bases and the V segment lost 4 bases, leaving 5 bases of the junction unmatched. The germline CDR1 and CDR2 sequences are MNHEY and SMNVEV (reference sequence). The CDR3 region is CASSSAGTSYEQYF. CDR3 coding DNA: TGTGCCAGCAGTTCAGCCGGGACTAGCTACGAGCAGTACTTC.